These 20 T cell receptor beta chains came from one sample sequenced in a study of T cell responses to AZD1222 COVID-19 vaccine (dated by TCRdb to 2020 to 2023). The sample's time point label, in plain terms: baseline before first vaccination. Libraries were prepared through the immunoSEQ multiplex PCR assay. What TCRdb holds here is the immuneACCESS table cut down to in-frame rearrangements. Part of the clones is not present; checked against another copy, under half of the missing clones reflect an unresolved V gene, and the others are unexplained. Counted in this sample were some 100,000 clones; around nine tenths of them appeared once. The leading ten clones occupy around 12% of the sample. Sequenced material: peripheral blood, taken on day 0 of AZD1222 vaccination. Receptors were obtained from an adult in good health.

The chain couples TRBV28 to TRBJ2-7; 11 positions match TRBD1. The CDR3 covers 16 residues. CDR1 MDHEN and CDR2 SYDVKM come from the germline V gene. V was pared by 6 bases and J by 3 bases, with 10 bases of the junction left unmatched. CDR3 residues: CASRTTGTGGSYEQYF. DNA of the CDR3: TGTGCCAGCAGAACCACTGGGACAGGGGGTAGCTACGAGCAGTACTTC. Full variable domain (rest looked up from reference TRBV28 and TRBJ2-7): DVKVTQSSRYLVKRTGEKVFLECVQDMDHENMFWYRQDPGLGLRLIYFSYDVKMKEKGDIPEGYSVSREKKERFSLILESASTNQTSMYLCASRTTGTGGSYEQYFGPGTRLTVT.

The chain carries TRBV11-2 and TRBJ2-2; a possible D gene is TRBD1 (6 bases). This CDR3 has 15 residues. Germline V gives CDR1 SGHAT, CDR2 FQNNGV. The V gene lost 3 bases and the J gene lost 4 bases, with 12 bases spanning the gap. The CDR3: CASSLGASGTGELFF. CDR3 nucleotides: TGTGCCAGCAGCTTGGGGGCTTCAGGCACCGGGGAGCTGTTTTTT.

This clone was picked up one time. This chain uses TRBV7-3 with TRBJ2-3; 8 bases match TRBD1. Unmatched junction bases numbered 6, after V lost 2 bases and J lost 2 bases. The CDR3 has 16 amino acids. Germline V gene sequence: CDR1 SGHTA, CDR2 FQGTGA. The CDR3 spells CASSLSGGRVTDTQYF. The CDR3 region has the DNA TGTGCCAGCAGCTTATCAGGGGGCCGTGTCACAGATACGCAGTATTTT.

The CDR3 is CASSYGQDLQYF. The CDR3 DNA reads TGTGCCAGCAGTTACGGGCAGGACCTCCAGTACTTC. V gene TRBV6-6 combines with J gene TRBJ2-5; D unclear. V dropped 2 bases and J dropped 10 bases, with 11 bases sitting between them. Germline V gene lookup returns CDR1 MNHNY and CDR2 SVGAGI (reference sequence). There are 12 residues in the CDR3.

This sequence joins TRBV5-3 and TRBJ2-7; D perhaps matches TRBD2 (6 bases). TRBV5-3 is flagged as an ORF with uncertain function. V was pared by 3 bases and J by 5 bases, with 6 bases between. The CDR3 is 11 residues long. CDR3 coding DNA: TGTGCCAGAAGCTCGGGGGACGAGCAGTACTTC. Translating it yields CARSSGDEQYF.

The chain carries TRBV7-8 and TRBJ1-1; D is ambiguous. V shed 1 base and J shed 1 base, with 13 bases lying between them. Germline V gene sequence: CDR1 SGHVS, CDR2 FQNEAQ. This CDR3 is 16 amino acids long. The CDR3 loop reads CASSLGTGNSNTEAFF. The CDR3, as DNA: TGTGCCAGCAGCTTAGGGACCGGGAATTCGAACACTGAAGCTTTCTTT.

V usage is TRBV7-2 and J usage is TRBJ2-3, with D perhaps matching TRBD2 (6 bases). Trimming removed 4 bases from V and 2 bases from J, with 13 bases in between. Germline CDR1 and CDR2: SGHTA and FQGNSA. This CDR3 comprises 15 residues. CDR3 DNA sequence: TGTGCCAGCAGCTCCTCCGGGGGTTACACAGATACGCAGTATTTT. This encodes CASSSSGGYTDTQYF.

The chain has TRBV6-5 and TRBJ1-5, with no clear D. The V end was cut by 5 bases, the J end by 2 bases, with 10 bases between. Germline V gene sequence: CDR1 MNHEY, CDR2 SVGAGI. The CDR3 is made up of 14 amino acids. The CDR3 loop reads CASSTTRGNQPQHF. The CDR3 DNA reads as TGTGCCAGCAGTACTACGAGGGGCAATCAGCCCCAGCATTTT.

The rearrangement joins TRBV2 to TRBJ1-6, with TRBD1 matching 12 bases. V lost 8 bases and J lost 7; bases outside the gene matches: 3. The CDR3 length is 14 residues. Germline V gene sequence: CDR1 SNHLY, CDR2 FYNNEI. CDR3: CASGTGGWNSPLHF. The CDR3 region has the DNA TGTGCCAGCGGGACAGGGGGCTGGAATTCACCCCTCCACTTT.

The rearrangement links TRBV30 to TRBJ2-7; D not resolved. This CDR3 comprises 10 residues. Trimming took 5 bases from V and 3 from J, leaving 5 bases between them. The germline gives CDR1 GTSNPN, CDR2 SVGIG (reference sequence). The CDR3 coding sequence is TGTGCCTGGCCCTACTACGAGCAGTACTTC. This sequence encodes CAWPYYEQYF.

V and J are TRBV6-5 and TRBJ1-5, with D possibly matching TRBD1 (5 bases). V lost 5 bases and J 8 bases, leaving 16 bases between the germline ends. CDR3 length: 14 amino acids. Germline values: CDR1 MNHEY, CDR2 SVGAGI. This chain's CDR3 is CASSPWGSREPQHF. CDR3 bases: TGTGCCAGCAGTCCCTGGGGGTCGCGGGAGCCCCAGCATTTT.

V and J are TRBV30 and TRBJ2-7; 8 nucleotides align to TRBD2. After removal of 4 bases from V and 3 bases from J, the junction contained 14 bases not matched to a gene. The CDR3 runs to 16 residues. Per the germline V gene, CDR1 is GTSNPN and CDR2 is SVGIG (reference sequence). CDR3 nucleotides: TGTGCCTGGACGCAATCAGCCGGGACTAGTGGCTACGAGCAGTACTTC. Protein sequence: CAWTQSAGTSGYEQYF.

V usage is TRBV30 and J usage is TRBJ2-1; no reliable D call. CDR3 size: 11 residues. V was trimmed by 3 bases and J by 10 bases, leaving 10 bases between them. Germline assignment: CDR1 GTSNPN and CDR2 SVGIG (reference sequence). The CDR3 sequence is CAWSADTEQFF. In DNA, the CDR3 is TGTGCCTGGAGCGCAGACACCGAGCAGTTCTTC. Based on the CDR3 plus reference TRBV30 and TRBJ2-1, the full variable domain is SQTIHQWPATLVQPVGSPLSLECTVEGTSNPNLYWYRQAAGRGLQLLFYSVGIGQISSEVPQNLSASRPQDRQFILSSKKLLLSDSGFYLCAWSADTEQFFGPGTRLTVL.

The V gene is TRBV7-2, the J gene TRBJ2-5; 9 nucleotides agree with TRBD2. Germline-derived CDR1 and CDR2 are SGHTA and FQGNSA. The CDR3 spans 16 residues. V lost 5 bases to trimming and J lost 2 bases; unmatched junction nucleotides: 9. The DNA of the CDR3 is TGTGCCAGCAGCCTGAGGAGCGGGAGGCTACAAGAGACCCAGTACTTC. The encoded protein is CASSLRSGRLQETQYF.

This chain connects TRBV27 to TRBJ1-2; no definite D call. The V gene's germline CDR1 is MNHEY and CDR2 SMNVEV (reference sequence). Trimming cost V 5 bases and J 2 bases, with 15 bases left between them. This CDR3 comprises 15 residues. CDR3 loop: CASSPSPPSNYGYTF. CDR3 coding DNA: TGTGCCAGCAGTCCAAGTCCCCCGTCCAACTATGGCTACACCTTC.

This chain connects TRBV7-9 to TRBJ1-2, with a tentative D call TRBD1 (5 bases). The V gene lost 5 bases and the J gene lost 3 bases, with 16 bases spanning the gap. The germline gives CDR1 SEHNR, CDR2 FQNEAQ (reference sequence). The CDR3 sequence is 15 residues long. CDR3 nucleotide sequence: TGTGCCAGCAGCCCGCCCGGGGGGGACTACTATGGCTACACCTTC. It translates to CASSPPGGDYYGYTF.

The chain uses TRBV19 and TRBJ2-7; 9 nucleotides line up with TRBD1. The length of the CDR3 is 15 residues. Germline V CDR1 and CDR2: LNHDA, SQIVND (reference sequence). The V segment lost 6 bases and the J segment 0 bases; nucleotides outside the gene matches: 6. CDR3 sequence: CASRSGTGSSYEQYF. CDR3 sequence (DNA): TGTGCCAGTAGAAGCGGGACAGGGAGCTCCTACGAGCAGTACTTC.

This chain joins TRBV14 and TRBJ2-1; D gene unclear. V was shortened by 2 bases and J by 5 bases, with 7 bases between the two germline ends. CDR1 is SGHDN, CDR2 FVKESK, per germline. The CDR3 is made up of 13 amino acids. The CDR3, as DNA: TGTGCCAGCAGCCAATTGGGCCACAATGAGCAGTTCTTC. Amino acids: CASSQLGHNEQFF. The whole variable domain, remainder taken from reference TRBV14 and TRBJ2-1, is EAGVTQFPSHSVIEKGQTVTLRCDPISGHDNLYWYRRVMGKEIKFLLHFVKESKQDESGMPNNRFLAERTGGTYSTLKVQPAELEDSGVYFCASSQLGHNEQFFGPGTRLTVL.

This clone has just a few counts. The V and J genes are TRBV30 and TRBJ1-6; 7 nucleotides align to TRBD1. Germline-derived CDR1 and CDR2 are GTSNPN and SVGIG (reference sequence). The CDR3 runs 16 residues. Trimming removed 2 bases from V and 10 bases from J; junction bases left unmatched: 14. The CDR3 loop reads CAWSSRDSLGRSPLHF. The CDR3 DNA sequence: TGTGCCTGGAGTAGCCGGGACAGTTTAGGACGGTCACCCCTCCACTTT. The whole variable domain, remainder taken from reference TRBV30 and TRBJ1-6, is SQTIHQWPATLVQPVGSPLSLECTVEGTSNPNLYWYRQAAGRGLQLLFYSVGIGQISSEVPQNLSASRPQDRQFILSSKKLLLSDSGFYLCAWSSRDSLGRSPLHFGNGTRLTVT.

V usage is TRBV19 and J usage is TRBJ2-2; 10 bases are shared with TRBD1. There are 15 residues in the CDR3. Germline values: CDR1 LNHDA, CDR2 SQIVND (reference sequence). The V and J ends lost 6 bases and 4 bases, in that order; junction bases with no gene match: 5. The CDR3 protein is CASSLTGGPTGELFF. The CDR3 DNA reads as TGTGCCAGTAGCCTGACAGGGGGCCCCACCGGGGAGCTGTTTTTT.